The 5 T cell receptor beta chains in this list originate from one sample, sequenced in a study of shared clonotypes between healthy human individuals. Data came from immunoSEQ multiplex PCR; TCRdb stores just in-frame clones and leaves some out. The table lists millions of clones, around nine tenths of them singletons. Sequenced input: naive CD4+ T cells sorted from blood. Subset reported: CD45RA+ positively selected. These receptors were collected from a man aged 18 to 29 in good health.

The V gene is TRBV6-5, the J gene TRBJ2-7; no definite D call. This CDR3 region has 11 residues. V lost 6 bases and J lost 3, with 6 bases in between. Germline CDR1 MNHEY, CDR2 SVGAGI. This CDR3 reads CASRSIYEQYF. The CDR3 DNA sequence: TGTGCCAGCAGGTCAATCTACGAGCAGTACTTC.

The rearrangement joins TRBV2 to TRBJ2-1; 9 bases agree with TRBD1. The V gene end was trimmed by 5 bases and the J gene end by 1 base; junction bases not matched to a gene: 9. This CDR3 comprises 17 residues. Germline lookup yields CDR1 SNHLY and CDR2 FYNNEI. The CDR3 nucleotides are TGTGCCAGCAGTCTCCTCCCGGGACAGGGATCCTACAATGAGCAGTTCTTC. It yields the protein CASSLLPGQGSYNEQFF.

Only one count was recorded for this clone. V is TRBV6-6 and J is TRBJ2-1, with 8 bases that match TRBD1. The length of the CDR3 is 15 residues. Trimming removed 2 bases from V and 3 bases from J; junction bases left unmatched: 3. Germline loops: CDR1 MNHNY, CDR2 SVGAGI (reference sequence). In DNA form, the CDR3 reads TGTGCCAGCAGTTACCCGGGACAGGACTACAATGAGCAGTTCTTC. Translation: CASSYPGQDYNEQFF.

Details on this clone: The same CDR3 is also encoded by other DNA sequences in this sample. The chain combines TRBV19 with TRBJ2-2; D gene unclear. The CDR3 runs to 14 residues. The V end lost 3 bases, the J end lost 1 base, and 6 bases lay between the germline ends. Germline V gene lookup returns CDR1 LNHDA and CDR2 SQIVND (reference sequence). The CDR3 is CASSIGRNTGELFF. Here the CDR3 DNA reads TGTGCCAGTAGTATCGGGCGGAACACCGGGGAGCTGTTTTTT.

The gene calls are TRBV11-2 and TRBJ2-4, with D maybe TRBD2 (6 bases). The CDR3 is 18 residues long. Germline values: CDR1 SGHAT, CDR2 FQNNGV. Trimming removed 3 bases at V and 3 bases at J, with 21 bases between. The DNA for the CDR3 is TGTGCCAGCAGCTTGACGGGAGCGCCCTCCTGGGACAAAAACATTCAGTACTTC. This translates into CASSLTGAPSWDKNIQYF.